The 10 T cell receptor beta chains listed next were all sequenced from one sample in a study of Ad26.COV2.S vaccination and SARS-CoV-2 variants. Measured with immunoSEQ multiplex PCR; TCRdb has only the in-frame clones, and not every one. In the table there are hundreds of thousands of clones, around 87% of which are singletons. Described treatment: roughly 18 received Ad26.COV2.S at low or high dose, single or two shots; roughly five received placebo; per-sample allocation not given. Day 63 after the first injection of vaccine or placebo was the sampling time. The sequences come from peripheral blood, collected in a trial of Ad26.COV2.S vaccine versus placebo. The source is a person between 18 and 65 years old who received the Ad26.COV2.S COVID-19 vaccine or a placebo.

This rearrangement joins TRBV6-5 to TRBJ2-2, with a weak D call TRBD1 (5 bases). Trimming removed 5 bases at V and 7 bases at J, with 14 bases between. Per germline, CDR1 MNHEY and CDR2 SVGAGI. CDR3 length: 14 amino acids. The CDR3 DNA sequence: TGTGCCAGCAGTACCGAAACCGACAGCGGGGAGCTGTTTTTT. This codes for CASSTETDSGELFF.

Concerning this clone: One end of the junction fails to match germline, which may point to a read error. The rearrangement links TRBV5-4 to TRBJ2-1, with D maybe TRBD2 (5 bases). The CDR3 sequence is 14 residues long. CDR1 SGHNT and CDR2 YYREEE come from the germline V gene (reference sequence). The CDR3 nucleotides are TGTGCCAGCAGATTGGTGGTGGGAGACAATGAGCAGTTCTTC. Protein product: CASRLVVGDNEQFF.

This clone has more than one count but fewer than ten. The chain is built from TRBV27 and TRBJ1-2, with D hard to call. The V gene's germline CDR1 is MNHEY and CDR2 SMNVEV (reference sequence). The CDR3 sequence is 12 residues long. V lost 5 bases and J 8 bases, leaving 12 bases between the germline ends. CDR3 region: CASSQEGGGYTF. CDR3 DNA sequence: TGTGCCAGCAGTCAAGAAGGTGGCGGCTACACCTTC.

This rearrangement joins TRBV18 to TRBJ1-4; TRBD1 is a possible D gene (5 bases). The germline V gene encodes CDR1 KGHSH and CDR2 LQKENI. The CDR3 is 15 residues long. With 1 base removed from V and 7 bases from J, the gap between germline ends came to 13 bases. Here the CDR3 DNA reads TGTGCCAGCTCACCACGGGACCTAGCCAGTGAAAAACTGTTTTTT. Encoded protein: CASSPRDLASEKLFF.

The chain uses TRBV29-1 and TRBJ2-5, with 12 bases identical to TRBD1. V shed 7 bases, J shed 5 bases, and the junction held 5 bases outside the gene matches. Germline CDR1 SQVTM, CDR2 ANQGSEA. The CDR3 has 13 amino acids. The CDR3 coding sequence is TGCAGCGCTGGGACAGGGGGCGATGAGACCCAGTACTTC. Amino acid sequence: CSAGTGGDETQYF.

The V and J genes are TRBV5-5 and TRBJ1-6, with TRBD1 matching 7 bases. This CDR3 has 15 residues. Germline V gene lookup returns CDR1 SGHKS and CDR2 YYEKEE (reference sequence). The ends lost 2 bases at V and 9 bases at J; junction bases unmatched: 8. CDR3 DNA: TGTGCCAGCAGCTTTTTGGGGACAGTGGCTTCACCCCTCCACTTT. Amino acid sequence: CASSFLGTVASPLHF.

This chain joins TRBV5-1 and TRBJ2-5; TRBD1 matches 8 bases. The length of the CDR3 is 14 residues. Germline trimming cut 3 bases from V and 3 bases from J; bases unmatched to any gene: 4. Germline assignment: CDR1 SGHRS and CDR2 YFSETQ. The CDR3 DNA reads TGCGCCAGCAGCTGGGACAGGCCCGAAGAGACCCAGTACTTC. This encodes CASSWDRPEETQYF.

This chain links TRBV15 with TRBJ2-1; D remains unclear. CDR1 is LNHNV, CDR2 YYDKDF, per germline (reference sequence). This CDR3 comprises 16 residues. The ends were cut back, 1 base at V and 0 bases at J, with 10 bases in the middle. This chain's CDR3 is CATSRVTGSSYNEQFF. For the CDR3, the DNA is TGTGCCACCAGCAGAGTAACGGGCAGCTCCTACAATGAGCAGTTCTTC.

This sequence joins TRBV6-5 and TRBJ2-2; 8 nucleotides match TRBD1. There are 16 residues in the CDR3. V was pared by 2 bases and J by 6 bases, with 8 bases of the junction left unmatched. The germline V gene has CDR1 MNHEY and CDR2 SVGAGI. CDR3 nucleotides: TGTGCCAGCAGTTACGTTCAGGGGGCATTTTCCGGGGAGCTGTTTTTT. Its translation is CASSYVQGAFSGELFF.

The CDR3 region is CATSDGDRWQPQHF. CDR3 nucleotide sequence: TGTGCCACCAGTGATGGGGACAGGTGGCAGCCCCAGCATTTT. The V call is TRBV24-1, the J call TRBJ1-5; TRBD1 matches at 8 bases. The CDR3 covers 14 residues. Germline V gene sequence: CDR1 KGHDR, CDR2 SFDVKD. Germline trimming cut 3 bases from V and 7 bases from J; bases unmatched to any gene: 4.